These 2 T cell receptor beta chains share one sample of origin, sequenced in a study of blood T cell repertoires in COVID-19 (TCRdb year 2020). To prepare the library, the immunoSEQ multiplex PCR assay was applied. TCRdb took this table from immuneACCESS and kept in-frame rearrangements with V and J called. Such tables lack part of the clones; where checked against another copy, unresolved V genes explain under half of the gap, and the rest is unexplained. A total of 90,000 to 120,000 clones appear in this sample, about four fifths of them only once. Together, the top ten hold more than 4% of the sample. The sequencing input was peripheral blood. The receptors were sampled from a human donor in a cohort sampled during active COVID-19.

The chain recombines TRBV9 with TRBJ1-1, with D unclear. Looked up from germline, CDR1 is SGDLS and CDR2 is YYNGEE. The CDR3 has 13 amino acids. With 0 bases removed from V and 1 base from J, the gap between germline ends came to 4 bases. DNA for the CDR3: TGTGCCAGCAGCGTAGGGGCGAACACTGAAGCTTTCTTT. Translated, it gives CASSVGANTEAFF.

This clone rates as medium-sized (0.01 to 0.1%). The J gene is TRBJ2-7, the V gene TRBV2; no clear D gene. The V gene's germline CDR1 is SNHLY and CDR2 FYNNEI. V dropped 7 bases and J dropped 0 bases, with 10 bases sitting between them. CDR3 length: 13 residues. The DNA for the CDR3 is TGTGCCAGCATCCCCAGCGACTCCTACGAGCAGTACTTC. Residues: CASIPSDSYEQYF.